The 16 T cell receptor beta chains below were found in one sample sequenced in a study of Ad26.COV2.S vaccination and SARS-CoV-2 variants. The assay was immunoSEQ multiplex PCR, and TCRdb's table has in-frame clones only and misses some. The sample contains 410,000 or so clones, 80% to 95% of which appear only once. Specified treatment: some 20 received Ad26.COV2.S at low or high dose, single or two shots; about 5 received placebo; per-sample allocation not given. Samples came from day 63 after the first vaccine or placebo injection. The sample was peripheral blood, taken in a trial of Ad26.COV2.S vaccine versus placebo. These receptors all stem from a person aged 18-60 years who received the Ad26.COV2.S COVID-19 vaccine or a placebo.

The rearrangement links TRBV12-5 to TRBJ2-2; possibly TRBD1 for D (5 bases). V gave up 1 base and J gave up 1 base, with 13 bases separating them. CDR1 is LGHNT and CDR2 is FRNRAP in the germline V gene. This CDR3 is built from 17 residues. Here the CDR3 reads CASGLANIDRNTGELFF. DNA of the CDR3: TGTGCTAGTGGTTTGGCCAACATCGACAGGAACACCGGGGAGCTGTTTTTT.

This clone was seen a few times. The CDR3 coding sequence is TGTGCCAGCAGCCCCAGGGGGCTAGGTGGAAACACCATATATTTT. Its protein product is CASSPRGLGGNTIYF. V and J are TRBV6-6 and TRBJ1-3; 8 bases are a match to TRBD1. The CDR3 covers 15 residues. The V gene's germline CDR1 is MNHNY and CDR2 SVGAGI (reference sequence). The V gene end was trimmed by 6 bases and the J gene end by 3 bases; junction bases not matched to a gene: 7.

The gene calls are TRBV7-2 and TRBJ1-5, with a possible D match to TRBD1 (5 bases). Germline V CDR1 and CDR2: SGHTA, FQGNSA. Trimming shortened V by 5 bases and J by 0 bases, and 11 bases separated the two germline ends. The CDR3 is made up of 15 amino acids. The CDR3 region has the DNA TGTGCCAGCAGCCCACAGGAAAATAGCAATCAGCCCCAGCATTTT. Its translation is CASSPQENSNQPQHF.

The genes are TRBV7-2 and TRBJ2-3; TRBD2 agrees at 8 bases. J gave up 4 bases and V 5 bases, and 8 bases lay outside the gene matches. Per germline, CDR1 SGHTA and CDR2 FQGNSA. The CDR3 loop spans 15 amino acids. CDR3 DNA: TGTGCCAGCAGCCCCAGCGGGAGCCTCGCAGATACGCAGTATTTT. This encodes CASSPSGSLADTQYF. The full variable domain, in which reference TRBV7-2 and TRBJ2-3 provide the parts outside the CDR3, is GAGVSQSPSNKVTEKGKDVELRCDPISGHTALYWYRQSLGQGLEFLIYFQGNSAPDKSGLPSDRFSAERTGGSVSTLTIQRTQQEDSAVYLCASSPSGSLADTQYFGPGTRLTVL.

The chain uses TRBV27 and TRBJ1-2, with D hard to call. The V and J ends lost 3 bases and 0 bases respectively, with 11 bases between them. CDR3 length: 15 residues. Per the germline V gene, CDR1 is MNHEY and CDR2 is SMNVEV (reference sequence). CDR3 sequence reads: CASSFSVRSNYGYTF. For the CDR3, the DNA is TGTGCCAGCAGTTTTTCGGTCAGGTCTAACTATGGCTACACCTTC.

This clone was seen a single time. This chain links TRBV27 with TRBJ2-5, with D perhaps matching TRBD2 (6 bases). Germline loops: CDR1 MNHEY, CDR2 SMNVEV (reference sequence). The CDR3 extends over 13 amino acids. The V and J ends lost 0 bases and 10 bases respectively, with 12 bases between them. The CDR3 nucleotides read TGTGCCAGCAGTTTATCTGAGGGTAGCGGCCAGTACTTC. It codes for CASSLSEGSGQYF.

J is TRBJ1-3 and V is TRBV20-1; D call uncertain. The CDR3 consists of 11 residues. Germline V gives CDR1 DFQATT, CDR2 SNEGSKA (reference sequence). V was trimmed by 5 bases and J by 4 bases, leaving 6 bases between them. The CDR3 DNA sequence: TGCAGTGCTCGAAAAGGAAACACCATATATTTT. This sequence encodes CSARKGNTIYF.

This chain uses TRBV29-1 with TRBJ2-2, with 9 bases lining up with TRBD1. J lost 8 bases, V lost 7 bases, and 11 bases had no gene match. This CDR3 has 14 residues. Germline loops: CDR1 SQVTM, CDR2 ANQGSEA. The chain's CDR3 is CSATTGGGGGELFF. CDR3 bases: TGCAGCGCAACAACAGGGGGCGGCGGAGGGGAGCTGTTTTTT.

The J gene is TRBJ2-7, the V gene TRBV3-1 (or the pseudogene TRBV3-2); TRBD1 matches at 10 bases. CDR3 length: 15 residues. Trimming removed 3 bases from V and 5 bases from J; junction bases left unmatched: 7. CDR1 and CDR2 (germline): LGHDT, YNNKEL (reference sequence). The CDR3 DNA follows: TGTGCCAGCAGCCACCCGGGACAGGGGTCCCACGAGCAGTACTTC. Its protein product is CASSHPGQGSHEQYF.

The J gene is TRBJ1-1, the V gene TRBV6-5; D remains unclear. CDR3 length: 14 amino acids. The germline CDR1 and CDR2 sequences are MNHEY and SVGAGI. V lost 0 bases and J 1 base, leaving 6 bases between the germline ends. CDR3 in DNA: TGTGCCAGCAGTTACTCGGGCCGGAACACTGAAGCTTTCTTT. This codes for CASSYSGRNTEAFF.

The CDR3 DNA sequence: TGTGCCAGCAGAACTTCCGCGGAGACCCAGTACTTC. Translating it yields CASRTSAETQYF. The chain is built from TRBV11-2 and TRBJ2-5; D unclear. The CDR3 spans 12 residues. The ends were cut back, 6 bases at V and 5 bases at J, with 10 bases in the middle. Germline loops: CDR1 SGHAT, CDR2 FQNNGV.

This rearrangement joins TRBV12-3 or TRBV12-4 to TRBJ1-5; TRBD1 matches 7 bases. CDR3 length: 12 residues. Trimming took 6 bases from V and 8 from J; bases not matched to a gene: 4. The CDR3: CASRLGTEPQHF. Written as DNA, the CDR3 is TGTGCCAGCAGGTTGGGGACAGAGCCCCAGCATTTT.

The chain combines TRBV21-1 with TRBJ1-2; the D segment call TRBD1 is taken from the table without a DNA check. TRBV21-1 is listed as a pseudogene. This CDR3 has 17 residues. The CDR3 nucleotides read TGTGCCAGCAGCCCCCGGGACAGGGGGCCCCTAAGAGGAGGCTACACCTTC. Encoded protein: CASSPRDRGPLRGGYTF.

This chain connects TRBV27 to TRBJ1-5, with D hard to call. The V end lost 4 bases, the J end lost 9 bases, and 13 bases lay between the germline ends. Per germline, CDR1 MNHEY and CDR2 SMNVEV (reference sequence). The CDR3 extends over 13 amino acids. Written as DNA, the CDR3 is TGTGCCAGCAGTTCCGGGCCGTTCGGGCCCCAGCATTTT. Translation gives CASSSGPFGPQHF.

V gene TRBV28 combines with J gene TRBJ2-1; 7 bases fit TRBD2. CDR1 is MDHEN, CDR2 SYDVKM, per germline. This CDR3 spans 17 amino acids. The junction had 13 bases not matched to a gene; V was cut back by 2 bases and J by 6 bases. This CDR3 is CASSLRPYRGTTNEQFF. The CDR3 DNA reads TGTGCCAGCAGTTTAAGGCCTTATCGCGGGACTACCAATGAGCAGTTCTTC.

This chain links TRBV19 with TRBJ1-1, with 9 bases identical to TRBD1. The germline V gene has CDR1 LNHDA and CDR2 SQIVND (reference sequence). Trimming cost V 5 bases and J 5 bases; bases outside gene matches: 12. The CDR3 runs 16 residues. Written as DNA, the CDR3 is TGTGCCAGTAGTCAAGCCGGGACAGGGTCCTGGACTGAAGCTTTCTTT. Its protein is CASSQAGTGSWTEAFF.